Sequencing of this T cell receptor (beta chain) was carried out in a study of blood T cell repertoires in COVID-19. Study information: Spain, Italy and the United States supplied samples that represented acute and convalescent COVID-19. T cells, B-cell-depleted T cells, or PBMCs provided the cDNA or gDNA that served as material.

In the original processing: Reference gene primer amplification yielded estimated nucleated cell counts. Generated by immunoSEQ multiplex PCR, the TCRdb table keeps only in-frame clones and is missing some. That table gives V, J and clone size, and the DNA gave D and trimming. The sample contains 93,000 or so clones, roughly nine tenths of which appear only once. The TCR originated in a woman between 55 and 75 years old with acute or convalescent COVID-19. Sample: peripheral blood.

CDR3 nucleotide sequence: TGCAGTGCTAGTGAGGCGGGCCCCCTGACCGAGCAGTACTTC. As protein: CSASEAGPLTEQYF. This sequence joins TRBV20-1 and TRBJ2-7, with D tentatively TRBD2 (5 bases). V was clipped by 3 bases and J by 6 bases, with 18 bases between them. The V gene's germline CDR1 is DFQATT and CDR2 SNEGSKA (reference sequence). This CDR3 contains 14 residues.